The 29 T cell receptor beta chains below come from one sample, sequenced in a study of shared clonotypes between healthy human individuals. Clones were read by immunoSEQ multiplex PCR, and TCRdb kept only the in-frame ones, dropping some. The sample includes some 2,400,000 clones, around 95% seen only once; the top ten take around 0.13%. The sequenced sample was naive CD4+ T cells sorted from blood. This sample's subset: CD45RA+ positively selected. Receptors were obtained from a man aged 18-30 years in good health.

The chain has TRBV18 and TRBJ2-1; TRBD2 agrees at 8 bases. With 4 bases clipped from V and 0 bases from J, the junction kept 11 bases outside the gene matches. Germline lookup yields CDR1 KGHSH and CDR2 LQKENI. The CDR3 has 18 amino acids. CDR3 region: CASSRGRGGPSSYNEQFF. The CDR3 bases are TGTGCCAGCTCACGGGGGCGCGGGGGGCCTAGCTCCTACAATGAGCAGTTCTTC.

V usage is TRBV30 and J usage is TRBJ2-2, with D tentatively TRBD1 or TRBD2 (5 bases each). Germline CDR1 and CDR2: GTSNPN and SVGIG (reference sequence). The CDR3 loop spans 12 amino acids. Deletions cut 5 bases from V and 2 bases from J, with 6 bases between. In DNA, the CDR3 is TGTGCCTGGGGGGGTAACACCGGGGAGCTGTTTTTT. Protein: CAWGGNTGELFF.

V gene TRBV28 combines with J gene TRBJ1-5; TRBD1 matches at 7 bases. Germline V gene lookup returns CDR1 MDHEN and CDR2 SYDVKM. The CDR3 covers 15 residues. Unmatched junction bases numbered 7, after V lost 6 bases and J lost 2 bases. The chain's CDR3 is CASRAGGFGNQPQHF. CDR3 nucleotide sequence: TGTGCCAGCAGAGCAGGGGGGTTTGGCAATCAGCCCCAGCATTTT. The full variable domain, its missing parts supplied by reference TRBV28 and TRBJ1-5, is DVKVTQSSRYLVKRTGEKVFLECVQDMDHENMFWYRQDPGLGLRLIYFSYDVKMKEKGDIPEGYSVSREKKERFSLILESASTNQTSMYLCASRAGGFGNQPQHFGDGTRLSIL.

The V call is TRBV18, the J call TRBJ1-1, with D unclear. V lost 3 bases and J lost 2, with 10 bases in between. CDR1 is KGHSH, CDR2 LQKENI, per germline. This CDR3 has 14 residues. CDR3 residues: CASSPLQSNTEAFF. CDR3 coding DNA: TGTGCCAGCTCACCTCTGCAGAGTAACACTGAAGCTTTCTTT.

V gene TRBV10-3 combines with J gene TRBJ1-6; D not certain. This CDR3 has 13 residues. Looked up from germline, CDR1 is ENHRY and CDR2 is SYGVKD. The ends were cut back, 10 bases at V and 8 bases at J, with 15 bases in the middle. This chain's CDR3 is CATAAEADSPLHF. The CDR3 DNA is TGTGCCACCGCCGCCGAAGCGGATTCACCCCTCCACTTT.

V and J are TRBV9 and TRBJ2-5; 7 bases map to TRBD1. CDR1 and CDR2 from the germline V gene are SGDLS and YYNGEE. The CDR3 contains 13 residues. With 6 bases clipped from V and 3 bases from J, the junction kept 5 bases outside the gene matches. In nucleotides, the CDR3 is TGTGCCAGCAACCGACAGGGCGAAGAGACCCAGTACTTC. This encodes CASNRQGEETQYF.

The J gene is TRBJ1-1, the V gene TRBV12-5; 7 nucleotides line up with TRBD1. The V and J ends lost 4 bases and 10 bases, in that order; junction bases with no gene match: 3. The CDR3 loop spans 11 amino acids. Germline V lookup: CDR1 LGHNT, CDR2 FRNRAP. CDR3 in amino acids: CASGSGGVAFF. The CDR3, as DNA: TGTGCTAGTGGTTCAGGGGGTGTAGCTTTCTTT. The full variable domain, with the rest looked up from reference TRBV12-5 and TRBJ1-1, is DARVTQTPRHKVTEMGQEVTMRCQPILGHNTVFWYRQTMMQGLELLAYFRNRAPLDDSGMPKDRFSAEMPDATLATLKIQPSEPRDSAVYFCASGSGGVAFFGQGTRLTVV.

The chain carries TRBV4-2 and TRBJ2-7; 10 nucleotides line up with TRBD2. The germline gives CDR1 LGHNA, CDR2 YNFKEQ. The J segment lost 4 bases and the V segment lost 1 base, leaving 10 bases of the junction unmatched. This CDR3 spans 17 amino acids. CDR3 loop: CASSQGAGAGGTYEQYF. The CDR3 coding sequence is TGTGCCAGCAGCCAAGGAGCGGGAGCGGGGGGGACGTACGAGCAGTACTTC.

In DNA, the CDR3 is TGTGCCAGCAGCCAGAGGGGACAGAGCACAGATACGCAGTATTTT. Protein: CASSQRGQSTDTQYF. The chain has TRBV14 and TRBJ2-3, with 7 bases matching TRBD1. The CDR3 has 15 residues. The V gene end was trimmed by 3 bases and the J gene end by 0 bases; junction bases not matched to a gene: 3. Germline loops: CDR1 SGHDN, CDR2 FVKESK.

This chain joins TRBV5-1 and TRBJ2-3, with unresolved D. Germline CDR1 is SGHRS and CDR2 is YFSETQ. CDR3 length: 14 residues. Trimming pared 2 bases from V and 0 bases from J, leaving 7 bases between. CDR3 protein: CASSFDTSTDTQYF. As DNA, the CDR3 is TGCGCCAGCAGCTTCGACACTAGCACAGATACGCAGTATTTT.

V and J are TRBV11-2 and TRBJ2-7; 8 bases line up with TRBD1. This CDR3 has 14 residues. V lost 5 bases, J lost 2 bases, and 5 bases stayed unmatched. Per the germline V gene, CDR1 is SGHAT and CDR2 is FQNNGV. The CDR3 reads CASSTGQGTYEQYF. The CDR3 nucleotides are TGTGCCAGCAGCACCGGACAGGGAACCTACGAGCAGTACTTC.

This chain uses TRBV6-6 with TRBJ1-5; no clear D gene. V was cut by 2 bases and J by 0 bases, with 5 bases left in between. Looked up from germline, CDR1 is MNHNY and CDR2 is SVGAGI (reference sequence). The CDR3 is made up of 14 amino acids. The CDR3, as DNA: TGTGCCAGCAGTTACATCTATAGCAATCAGCCCCAGCATTTT. It yields the protein CASSYIYSNQPQHF.

The V and J genes are TRBV9 and TRBJ2-3; D is possibly TRBD1 or TRBD2 (7 bases each). Per the germline V gene, CDR1 is SGDLS and CDR2 is YYNGEE. Trimming left V 4 bases short and J 4 bases short, with 19 bases between. This CDR3 comprises 16 residues. Written as DNA, the CDR3 is TGTGCCAGCAGCCCCCAGGGAGGGGGCGCCCCAGATACGCAGTATTTT. Amino acid sequence: CASSPQGGGAPDTQYF.

This rearrangement joins TRBV7-8 to TRBJ1-1; D is ambiguous. In germline, CDR1 is SGHVS, CDR2 FQNEAQ. Trimming stripped 5 bases from V and 1 base from J, with 17 bases between. This CDR3 region has 16 residues. The CDR3 DNA reads as TGTGCCAGCAGCCCTACAGTTTACTTGACGAACACTGAAGCTTTCTTT. Amino acid sequence: CASSPTVYLTNTEAFF. Combining the CDR3 with reference TRBV7-8 and TRBJ1-1 gives the whole variable domain GAGVSQSPRYKVAKRGQDVALRCDPISGHVSLFWYQQALGQGPEFLTYFQNEAQLDKSGLPSDRFFAERPEGSVSTLKIQRTQQEDSAVYLCASSPTVYLTNTEAFFGQGTRLTVV.

The chain carries TRBV5-1 and TRBJ2-5; no reliable D call. This CDR3 contains 14 residues. Germline loops: CDR1 SGHRS, CDR2 YFSETQ. Trimming removed 1 base at V and 0 bases at J, with 7 bases between. The CDR3: CASSLTVNQETQYF. In DNA, the CDR3 is TGCGCCAGCAGCTTGACGGTAAACCAAGAGACCCAGTACTTC.

This clone was seen a single time. The rearrangement uses TRBV27 and TRBJ1-5; 7 bases agree with TRBD1. The CDR3 has 16 residues. With V trimmed by 6 bases and J by 3 bases, 11 bases remained unmatched. CDR1 is MNHEY, CDR2 SMNVEV, per germline (reference sequence). The CDR3 region has the DNA TGTGCCAGCAGACCTGACAGGGCGTTTTACAATCAGCCCCAGCATTTT. It translates to CASRPDRAFYNQPQHF.

This chain joins TRBV7-9 and TRBJ1-3; the D is unclear. The CDR3 spans 15 residues. CDR1 and CDR2 (germline): SEHNR, FQNEAQ (reference sequence). Trimming took 3 bases from V and 1 from J, leaving 10 bases between them. The CDR3 DNA reads TGTGCCAGCAGCTTCACGGGTGCATCTGGAAACACCATATATTTT. Translation: CASSFTGASGNTIYF.

This clone has only one observation. The rearrangement uses TRBV5-6 and TRBJ1-4; a possible D gene is TRBD1 (5 bases). Germline CDR1 reads SGHDT; CDR2 reads YYEEEE. Trimming took off 7 bases at V and 3 bases at J, with 13 bases between the two ends. This CDR3 is 14 amino acids long. CDR3 sequence: CASRSRGSNEKLFF. The CDR3 bases are TGTGCCAGCCGGAGTCGGGGGTCTAATGAAAAACTGTTTTTT.

This clone occurred once. The V gene is TRBV9, the J gene TRBJ2-7; D uncertain. The CDR3 spans 14 residues. Germline CDR1 and CDR2: SGDLS and YYNGEE. The ends were cut back, 0 bases at V and 0 bases at J, with 7 bases in the middle. In nucleotides, the CDR3 is TGTGCCAGCAGCGTAGAACCTTACTCCTACGAGCAGTACTTC. Translation: CASSVEPYSYEQYF.

The genes are TRBV6-6 and TRBJ2-3; unclear D gene. The V end was cut by 0 bases, the J end by 0 bases, with 10 bases between. CDR3 length: 16 amino acids. From germline, CDR1 is MNHNY and CDR2 SVGAGI (reference sequence). CDR3 sequence reads: CASSYSGVGSTDTQYF. Here the CDR3 DNA reads TGTGCCAGCAGTTACTCTGGGGTGGGAAGCACAGATACGCAGTATTTT.

This clone appeared a few times. This chain uses TRBV2 with TRBJ1-6; 7 positions match TRBD1. The V gene's germline CDR1 is SNHLY and CDR2 FYNNEI. J was trimmed by 6 bases and V by 6 bases; bases with no gene match: 5. The CDR3 has 14 residues. The CDR3 nucleotides read TGTGCCAGCAGGGGGACAGCTGTTAATTCACCCCTCCACTTT. Its translation is CASRGTAVNSPLHF.

The V and J genes are TRBV2 and TRBJ2-4; perhaps TRBD1 as D (6 bases). Germline V gives CDR1 SNHLY, CDR2 FYNNEI. The CDR3 spans 18 residues. V was clipped by 5 bases and J by 2 bases, with 22 bases between them. CDR3 DNA: TGTGCCAGCAGTTTCAATCCTACAGGGATGAGAACCAAAAACATTCAGTACTTC. As protein: CASSFNPTGMRTKNIQYF.

The gene calls are TRBV29-1 and TRBJ1-1, with a tentative D call TRBD1 (6 bases). The germline CDR1 and CDR2 sequences are SQVTM and ANQGSEA. Trimming cost V 5 bases and J 4 bases, with 14 bases left between them. CDR3 length: 13 residues. CDR3 nucleotide sequence: TGCAGCGTTTGGGTCTCCAGGGGCACTGAAGCTTTCTTT. Its translation is CSVWVSRGTEAFF.

Points on this clone: The sample holds other DNA sequences that translate to the same CDR3. This chain uses TRBV5-5 with TRBJ1-2; D gene ambiguous. This CDR3 region has 13 residues. In germline, CDR1 is SGHKS, CDR2 YYEKEE (reference sequence). The V and J ends lost 0 bases and 1 base respectively, with 4 bases between them. The CDR3 spells CASSLGVNYGYTF. The DNA of the CDR3 is TGTGCCAGCAGCTTGGGCGTTAACTATGGCTACACCTTC.

A note on this clone: Other DNA sequences in this sample translate to the same CDR3. The chain joins TRBV5-1 to TRBJ2-1; D is undetermined. V was shortened by 0 bases and J by 7 bases, with 8 bases between the two germline ends. The CDR3 runs to 13 residues. CDR1 SGHRS and CDR2 YFSETQ come from the germline V gene. This CDR3 reads CASSLAPLNEQFF. The CDR3 coding sequence is TGCGCCAGCAGCTTGGCCCCGCTGAATGAGCAGTTCTTC.

The V gene is TRBV29-1, the J gene TRBJ2-1; 14 bases align to TRBD2. Germline V gene sequence: CDR1 SQVTM, CDR2 ANQGSEA. The CDR3 has 13 amino acids. The trim removed 7 bases at V and 9 bases at J, leaving 5 bases unmatched. The CDR3: CSDGTSGSGEQFF. The DNA for the CDR3 is TGCAGCGACGGGACTAGCGGGAGTGGTGAGCAGTTCTTC.

V usage is TRBV6-4 and J usage is TRBJ1-2; no clear D gene. The germline V gene encodes CDR1 MRHNA and CDR2 SNTAGT. V dropped 3 bases and J dropped 7 bases, with 9 bases sitting between them. CDR3 size: 12 residues. DNA of the CDR3: TGTGCCAGCAGTGAGAGAGGAGTTGGCTACACCTTC. Translated: CASSERGVGYTF.

The chain uses TRBV2 and TRBJ1-4, with D possibly being TRBD1 (5 bases). CDR1 SNHLY and CDR2 FYNNEI come from the germline V gene. V was cut by 6 bases and J by 0 bases, with 14 bases left in between. This CDR3 is built from 16 residues. The CDR3 bases are TGTGCCAGCAGATTCGCCCTACAGGCAACTAATGAAAAACTGTTTTTT. It specifies CASRFALQATNEKLFF.

Note on this clone: Other nucleotide sequences in the sample specify the same CDR3. The V gene is TRBV10-3, the J gene TRBJ2-1, with D perhaps TRBD2 (5 bases). Trimming shortened V by 8 bases and J by 0 bases, and 14 bases separated the two germline ends. The CDR3 consists of 15 residues. The germline CDR1 and CDR2 sequences are ENHRY and SYGVKD. The CDR3 DNA reads TGTGCCATCTCACCCCGTGGGAGCTCCTACAATGAGCAGTTCTTC. Protein product: CAISPRGSSYNEQFF.